This TCR beta chain was found in a study of blood T cell repertoires in COVID-19. In the study overall: Sources were T cells, B-cell-depleted T cells, or PBMCs; the material itself was cDNA or gDNA.

CDR1 MNHEY and CDR2 SVGAGI come from the germline V gene. V lost 0 bases, J lost 1 base, and 5 bases stayed unmatched. This CDR3 contains 16 residues. As originally analysed: Amplification from reference gene primers served as the basis for estimated nucleated cell counts. Only in-frame clones appear in the TCRdb table, and some are missing; sequencing was by immunoSEQ multiplex PCR. D and trimming were read from the DNA, whereas the V and J calls and clone size are those reported in that table. This sample has a few hundred thousand clones, with roughly 87% found just once. The sample holds a few counts of this clone.

This clonotype was sampled from a man younger than 35 with active or convalescent COVID-19. This rearrangement joins TRBV6-5 to TRBJ2-7, with TRBD2 matching 8 bases. Sequencing was done on a sample of peripheral blood. CDR3 residues: CASSYSWTSPSYEQYF. The DNA for the CDR3 is TGTGCCAGCAGTTACTCTTGGACTAGCCCTTCCTACGAGCAGTACTTC.